This is a list of T cell receptor beta chains from one sample in a study of T cell responses to AZD1222 COVID-19 vaccine. Using immunoSEQ multiplex PCR, the repertoire was profiled, and TCRdb retains in-frame clones only, with some absent. The sample includes 65,000 to 85,000 clones, about 91% seen only once; the top ten take about 9.1%. Sample: peripheral blood, taken 28 days after the second dose of the MenACWY control vaccine. The receptors shown here come from an adult who received the MenACWY meningococcal vaccine as a control. CDR3s leave out the opening cysteine and the closing phenylalanine or tryptophan. Each record gives: V gene, J gene, CDR3 protein.

V gene: TRBV4-2; J gene: TRBJ1-1; CDR3 protein: ASSLTRERGGTEAF
V gene: TRBV6-5; J gene: TRBJ1-1; CDR3 protein: ASSSGTTEAF
V gene: TRBV19; J gene: TRBJ1-1; CDR3 protein: ASIRTPGGTEAF
V gene: TRBV5-1; J gene: TRBJ2-7; CDR3 protein: ASRKALAGEEQY
V gene: TRBV19; J gene: TRBJ1-5; CDR3 protein: ASSRNWDGVSTPQH
V gene: TRBV13; J gene: TRBJ1-1; CDR3 protein: ASSLSRRTEAF
V gene: TRBV9; J gene: TRBJ2-1; CDR3 protein: ASSVDQGRGNEQF
V gene: TRBV27; J gene: TRBJ2-7; CDR3 protein: ASSLDYRGVAEQY
V gene: TRBV12-3/TRBV12-4; J gene: TRBJ2-2; CDR3 protein: ASSPQDGGELF
V gene: TRBV5-1; J gene: TRBJ2-7; CDR3 protein: ASSPDILYEQY